This record covers a single TCR beta chain. The antigen remains undetermined. The assay was immunoSEQ multiplex PCR, and TCRdb's table has in-frame clones only and misses some. The repertoire holds about a thousand clones, about four fifths seen once, with roughly 35% in the top ten. The CDR3 is 15 amino acids. V lost 2 bases and J 1 base, leaving 6 bases between the germline ends. From germline, CDR1 is MNHNY and CDR2 SVGAGI (reference sequence). The sample belongs to a study of tumour-infiltrating T cells in Burkitt lymphoma. At the level of the study: Patients covered every epidemiological subtype of Burkitt lymphoma. Survival, overall and progression-free, tracked with productive clonality. The study, taken as a whole, reports: Several public clonotypes were shared across many Burkitt lymphoma patients.

The source is a human donor with Burkitt lymphoma. Some clones in this sample may be carry-over from other donors' samples. The chain has TRBV6-6 and TRBJ2-6; D is perhaps TRBD1 (5 bases). Input material: tumor tissue. The CDR3 DNA reads TGTGCCAGCAGTTACGGGGCGTCTGGGGCCAACGTCCTGACTTTC. Its protein product is CASSYGASGANVLTF.